The clone carrying this T cell receptor beta chain was recorded at least ten times. As yet, its antigen is unknown. Trimming removed 0 bases from V and 4 bases from J; junction bases left unmatched: 12. Per germline, CDR1 SGHRS and CDR2 YFSETQ. The CDR3 runs 18 residues. These data come from a study of response to subunit inactivated influenza vaccine. TCRdb reanalysed the RT-PCR reads using MiXCR and keeps one entry per CDR3 protein. Among about 180,000 distinct CDR3 sequences listed, approximately 8.7% were seen once. Regarding the study as a whole: Few new T cells, the authors suggested, are recruited by each seasonal influenza vaccination.

The source is a man aged 50-59 years who received an inactivated influenza vaccine. The V gene is TRBV5-1, the J gene TRBJ2-1, with 8 bases matching TRBD2. This specimen consisted of non-naive T cells sorted from PBMCs, obtained on the day of vaccination. The CDR3 loop reads CASSLGQIGLAYYNEQFF. In DNA form, the CDR3 reads TGCGCCAGCAGCTTGGGACAGATTGGACTAGCTTATTACAATGAGCAGTTCTTC.